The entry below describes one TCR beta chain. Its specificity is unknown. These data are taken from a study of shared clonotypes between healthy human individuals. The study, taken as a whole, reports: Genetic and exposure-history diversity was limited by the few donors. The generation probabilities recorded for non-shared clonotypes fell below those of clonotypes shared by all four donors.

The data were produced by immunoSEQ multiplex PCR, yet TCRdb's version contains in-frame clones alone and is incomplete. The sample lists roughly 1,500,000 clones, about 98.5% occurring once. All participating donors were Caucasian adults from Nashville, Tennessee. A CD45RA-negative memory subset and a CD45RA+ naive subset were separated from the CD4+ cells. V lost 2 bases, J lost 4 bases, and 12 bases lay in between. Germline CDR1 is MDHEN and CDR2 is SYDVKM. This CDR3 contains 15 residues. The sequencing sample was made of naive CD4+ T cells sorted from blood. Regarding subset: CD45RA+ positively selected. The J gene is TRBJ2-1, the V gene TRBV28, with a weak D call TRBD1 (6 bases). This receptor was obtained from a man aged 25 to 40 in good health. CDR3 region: CASSLGAGAYNEQFF. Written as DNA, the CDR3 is TGTGCCAGCAGTTTAGGGGCAGGGGCATACAATGAGCAGTTCTTC. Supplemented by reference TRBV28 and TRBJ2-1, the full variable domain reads DVKVTQSSRYLVKRTGEKVFLECVQDMDHENMFWYRQDPGLGLRLIYFSYDVKMKEKGDIPEGYSVSREKKERFSLILESASTNQTSMYLCASSLGAGAYNEQFFGPGTRLTVL.